This T cell receptor beta chain was observed in a study of blood T cell repertoires in COVID-19. As for the study in general: Acute and convalescent COVID-19 samples came from the United States, Italy and Spain. PBMCs, B-cell-depleted T cells, or T cells provided the cDNA or gDNA that made up the material.

Authors' analysis steps: Reference gene primer amplification yielded estimated nucleated cell counts. The assay was immunoSEQ multiplex PCR, and TCRdb's table has in-frame clones only and misses some. V and J calls and clone size are as listed in that table; D and trimming were resolved from the DNA. The profile shows under 130,000 clones, 81% of them singletons. J gave up 7 bases and V 4 bases, and 11 bases lay outside the gene matches. CDR1 is SNHLY, CDR2 FYNNEI, per germline. This CDR3 has 15 amino acids. Sample: peripheral blood. The chain combines TRBV2 with TRBJ1-2, with 8 bases matching TRBD1. The receptor comes from a man aged 80 or over with acute or convalescent COVID-19. The CDR3, as DNA: TGTGCCAGCAGTGTTCTCCCCCAGGGGGCGCCTGGCTACACCTTC. Translated, it gives CASSVLPQGAPGYTF.